Shown below are 11 T cell receptor beta chains from a single sample sequenced in a study of blood T cell repertoires in COVID-19. Only in-frame clones appear in the TCRdb table, and some are missing; sequencing was by immunoSEQ multiplex PCR. The profile shows about 250,000 clones, around four fifths of them singletons. Sample: peripheral blood. Every receptor here comes from a man in his fifties or sixties with acute or convalescent COVID-19.

This sequence joins TRBV5-1 and TRBJ2-1; TRBD2 might be the D (6 bases). CDR3 size: 15 residues. The germline V gene encodes CDR1 SGHRS and CDR2 YFSETQ. Trimming removed 2 bases from V and 4 bases from J, with 13 bases in between. CDR3 sequence (DNA): TGCGCCAGCAGCTTTTATGAGGGAGGTTACAATGAGCAGTTCTTC. Translating it yields CASSFYEGGYNEQFF. Drawing the rest from reference TRBV5-1 and TRBJ2-1, the complete variable domain is KAGVTQTPRYLIKTRGQQVTLSCSPISGHRSVSWYQQTPGQGLQFLFEYFSETQRNKGNFPGRFSGRQFSNSRSEMNVSTLELGDSALYLCASSFYEGGYNEQFFGPGTRLTVL.

The rearrangement uses TRBV19 and TRBJ1-2; 7 bases match TRBD1. Unmatched junction bases numbered 14, after V lost 6 bases and J lost 7 bases. The CDR3 is 15 residues long. The germline V gene encodes CDR1 LNHDA and CDR2 SQIVND (reference sequence). The CDR3 coding sequence is TGTGCCAGTAGGACCAGCGGACAGGCATATTCTGGCTACACCTTC. Translating gives CASRTSGQAYSGYTF. The full variable domain, its missing parts supplied by reference TRBV19 and TRBJ1-2, is DGGITQSPKYLFRKEGQNVTLSCEQNLNHDAMYWYRQDPGQGLRLIYYSQIVNDFQKGDIAEGYSVSREKKESFPLTVTSAQKNPTAFYLCASRTSGQAYSGYTFGSGTRLTVV.

This rearrangement joins TRBV6-4 to TRBJ1-6; D not resolved. The V and J ends lost 0 bases and 7 bases respectively, with 10 bases between them. There are 15 residues in the CDR3. Germline values: CDR1 MRHNA, CDR2 SNTAGT. As DNA, the CDR3 is TGTGCCAGCAGTGACTCGGCAGGACTCAATTCACCCCTCCACTTT. Translated: CASSDSAGLNSPLHF.

This clone showed up just once. This sequence joins TRBV11-1 and TRBJ2-5; TRBD2 is a possible D gene (6 bases). The CDR3 extends over 14 amino acids. CDR1 SGHAT and CDR2 FQDESV come from the germline V gene (reference sequence). Between the trimmed V and J ends, which lost 5 bases and 2 bases, there was a span of 12 bases. This CDR3 is CASSKPGAQETQYF. CDR3 in DNA: TGTGCCAGCAGCAAACCGGGAGCGCAAGAGACCCAGTACTTC.

This clone showed up just once. The V and J genes are TRBV10-3 and TRBJ2-7; 8 nucleotides line up with TRBD2. Looked up from germline, CDR1 is ENHRY and CDR2 is SYGVKD. CDR3 size: 13 residues. With 10 bases clipped from V and 7 bases from J, the junction kept 12 bases outside the gene matches. The CDR3 sequence is CATGPAGVGEQYF. CDR3 nucleotides: TGTGCCACCGGGCCAGCGGGAGTAGGTGAGCAGTACTTC.

The chain combines TRBV29-1 with TRBJ1-2; D is unresolved. This CDR3 region has 14 residues. CDR1 is SQVTM and CDR2 is ANQGSEA in the germline V gene. V was cut by 4 bases and J by 1 base, with 13 bases left in between. The CDR3 spells CSVVSRTVNYGYTF. The CDR3 DNA reads as TGCAGCGTTGTGAGCAGGACTGTTAACTATGGCTACACCTTC.

The chain carries TRBV18 and TRBJ1-2; 7 bases fit TRBD1. This CDR3 has 14 residues. Looked up from germline, CDR1 is KGHSH and CDR2 is LQKENI. The V gene end was trimmed by 2 bases and the J gene end by 4 bases; junction bases not matched to a gene: 4. CDR3: CASSPDRVGYGYTF. DNA for the CDR3: TGTGCCAGCTCACCAGACAGGGTAGGCTATGGCTACACCTTC.

The CDR3 loop reads CATESLDRRLEAFF. CDR3 bases: TGTGCCACTGAGTCCCTCGACAGGAGACTAGAAGCTTTCTTT. The chain recombines TRBV19 with TRBJ1-1, with D perhaps TRBD1 (6 bases). The germline CDR1 and CDR2 sequences are LNHDA and SQIVND (reference sequence). The CDR3 runs 14 residues. V was cut by 10 bases and J by 8 bases, with 23 bases left in between.

The J gene is TRBJ1-5, the V gene TRBV6-5, with D perhaps matching TRBD1 (5 bases). The CDR3 loop spans 15 amino acids. The V gene's germline CDR1 is MNHEY and CDR2 SVGAGI. V was shortened by 4 bases and J by 2 bases, with 12 bases between the two germline ends. CDR3 bases: TGTGCCAGCAGTTCGGGGGGGTTAGGCAATCAGCCCCAGCATTTT. This translates into CASSSGGLGNQPQHF.

V usage is TRBV24-1 and J usage is TRBJ1-5, with D possibly matching TRBD1 (6 bases). This CDR3 has 16 amino acids. V was pared by 4 bases and J by 4 bases, with 16 bases between. Germline values: CDR1 KGHDR, CDR2 SFDVKD. The DNA of the CDR3 is TGTGCCACCAGTGAAACCCCTACAGGGCCAAATCAGCCCCAGCATTTT. Translating gives CATSETPTGPNQPQHF.

The rearrangement uses TRBV7-9 and TRBJ2-7; 9 positions agree with TRBD1. Per the germline V gene, CDR1 is SEHNR and CDR2 is FQNEAQ (reference sequence). This CDR3 contains 14 residues. V was pared by 5 bases and J by 6 bases, with 8 bases of the junction left unmatched. CDR3 sequence (DNA): TGTGCCAGCAGCGTACCGGGACAGGGTCGCGAGCAGTACTTC. Translating gives CASSVPGQGREQYF. The full variable domain, its missing parts supplied by reference TRBV7-9 and TRBJ2-7, is DTGVSQNPRHKITKRGQNVTFRCDPISEHNRLYWYRQTLGQGPEFLTYFQNEAQLEKSRLLSDRFSAERPKGSFSTLEIQRTEQGDSAMYLCASSVPGQGREQYFGPGTRLTVT.